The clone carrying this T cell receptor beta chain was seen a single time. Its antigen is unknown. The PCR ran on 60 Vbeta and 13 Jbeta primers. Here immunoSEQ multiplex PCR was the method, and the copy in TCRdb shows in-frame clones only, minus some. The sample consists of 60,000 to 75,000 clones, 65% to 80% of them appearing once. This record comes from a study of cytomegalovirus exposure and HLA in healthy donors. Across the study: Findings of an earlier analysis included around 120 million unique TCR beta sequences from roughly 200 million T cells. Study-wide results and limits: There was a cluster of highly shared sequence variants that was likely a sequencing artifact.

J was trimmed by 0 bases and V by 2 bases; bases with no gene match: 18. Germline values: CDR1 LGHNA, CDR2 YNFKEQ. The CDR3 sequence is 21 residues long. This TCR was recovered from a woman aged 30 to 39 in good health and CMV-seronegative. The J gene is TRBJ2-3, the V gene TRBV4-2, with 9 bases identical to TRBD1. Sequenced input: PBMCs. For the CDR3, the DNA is TGTGCCAGCAGCCAACGGGGGACAGGGAGGGTTATAACATCTAGCACAGATACGCAGTATTTT. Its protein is CASSQRGTGRVITSSTDTQYF.